These T cell receptor beta chains were read from a single sample in a study of T-cell reconstitution after alpha-beta-depleted transplantation in children. Via MiXCR, TCRdb re-called the PCR reads, giving one row per CDR3 protein. This sample has about 72,000 distinct CDR3 sequences, with 7.3% found just once. The sample in question was PBMCs from the stem cell graft donor, obtained from the stem cell graft. These receptor sequences come from a human donor who donated a stem cell graft to a child with acute lymphoblastic leukemia. CDR3s include the opening cysteine and the closing phenylalanine or tryptophan. The D gene is left open where the match is weak. For some rows the clone size is stated as once, few or many, or as a class when expanded; others skip it.

j_call clone_size d_call v_call cdr3_nt cdr3_aa
TRBJ2-4 - - TRBV18 TGTGCCAGCTCACCAGGGGGGGGCACGTACATTCAGTACTTC CASSPGGGTYIQYF
TRBJ2-1 - - TRBV20-1 TGCAGTGCTATGTACCCGGGTCCCGGAAAGGATGAGCAGTTCTTC CSAMYPGPGKDEQFF
TRBJ2-6 many TRBD1 TRBV5-1 TGCGCCAGCAGCTCGGGACAGGGGGCCTCTGGGGCCAACGTCCTGACTTTC CASSSGQGASGANVLTF
TRBJ1-6 many TRBD1 TRBV6-5 TGTGCCAGCAGTTACATCAGGGGGCTGAATTCACCCCTCCACTTT CASSYIRGLNSPLHF
TRBJ1-5 few - TRBV24-1 TGTGCCACCAGTGCAGGGGACTATCAGCCCCAGCATTTT CATSAGDYQPQHF
TRBJ2-7 many TRBD2 TRBV9 TGTGCCAGCAGCGTAGCTAGCGGTAACTACGAGCAGTACTTC CASSVASGNYEQYF
TRBJ2-2 few - TRBV3-1 TGTGCCAGCAGAATACAGGGAAGCACCGGGGAGCTGTTTTTT CASRIQGSTGELFF
TRBJ1-2 many TRBD1 TRBV4-2 TGTGCCAGCAGCCAACAAGGACAGGGTGTCGACTATGGCTACACCTTC CASSQQGQGVDYGYTF
TRBJ1-3 many - TRBV9 TGTGCCAGCAGCTCTCAAGTAGAGGTGACAGGAAACACCATATATTTT CASSSQVEVTGNTIYF
TRBJ2-7 few TRBD2 TRBV11-2 TGTGCCAGCAGCCCAGGGACTAGCGACGCCTACGAGCAGTACTTC CASSPGTSDAYEQYF
TRBJ1-1 few - TRBV27 TGTGCCAGCAGCTACTTATTTGAGGCAGGGGTTGAAGCTTTCTTT CASSYLFEAGVEAFF
TRBJ2-5 many - TRBV6-5 TGTGCCAGCAGTTCCCCTAGGGGACCCAAAGAGACCCAGTACTTC CASSSPRGPKETQYF
TRBJ2-2 many - TRBV9 TGTGCCAGCATGACAGATAACACCGGGGAGCTGTTTTTT CASMTDNTGELFF
TRBJ2-3 many TRBD2 TRBV12-3/TRBV12-4 TGTGCCAGCAGTCGGACTAGCGATAGCACAGATACGCAGTATTTT CASSRTSDSTDTQYF
TRBJ2-2 few - TRBV11-2 TGTGCCAGCAGCTTAGAATTAAGGGGTCCGAGCACCGGGGAGCTGTTTTTT CASSLELRGPSTGELFF
TRBJ1-3 - - TRBV5-4 TGTGCCAGCAGCCCGGAGGGAAACACCATATATTTT CASSPEGNTIYF